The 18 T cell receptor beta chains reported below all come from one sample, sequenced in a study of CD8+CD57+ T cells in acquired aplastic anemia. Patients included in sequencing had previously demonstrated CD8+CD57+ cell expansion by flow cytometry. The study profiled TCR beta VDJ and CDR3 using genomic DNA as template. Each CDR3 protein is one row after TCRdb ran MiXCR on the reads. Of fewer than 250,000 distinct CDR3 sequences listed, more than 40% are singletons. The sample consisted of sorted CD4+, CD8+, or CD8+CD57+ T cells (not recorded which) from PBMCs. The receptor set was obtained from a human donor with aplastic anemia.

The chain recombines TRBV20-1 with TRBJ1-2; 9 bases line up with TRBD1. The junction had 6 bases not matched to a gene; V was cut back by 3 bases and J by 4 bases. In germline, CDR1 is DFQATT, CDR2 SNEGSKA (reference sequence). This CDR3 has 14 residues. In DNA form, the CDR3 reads TGCAGTGCTAGTGTCGTGACAGGGGGCTATGGCTACACCTTC. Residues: CSASVVTGGYGYTF.

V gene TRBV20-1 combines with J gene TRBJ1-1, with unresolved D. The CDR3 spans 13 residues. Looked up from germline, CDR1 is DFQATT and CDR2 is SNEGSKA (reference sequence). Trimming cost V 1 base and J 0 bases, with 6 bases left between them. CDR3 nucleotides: TGCAGTGCTAGAGTACCGATGAACACTGAAGCTTTCTTT. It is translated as CSARVPMNTEAFF.

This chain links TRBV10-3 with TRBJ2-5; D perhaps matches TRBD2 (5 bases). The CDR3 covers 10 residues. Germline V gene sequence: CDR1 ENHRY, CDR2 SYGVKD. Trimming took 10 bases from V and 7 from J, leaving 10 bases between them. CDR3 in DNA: TGTGCCACCCGAGGAGGGACCCAGTACTTC. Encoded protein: CATRGGTQYF.

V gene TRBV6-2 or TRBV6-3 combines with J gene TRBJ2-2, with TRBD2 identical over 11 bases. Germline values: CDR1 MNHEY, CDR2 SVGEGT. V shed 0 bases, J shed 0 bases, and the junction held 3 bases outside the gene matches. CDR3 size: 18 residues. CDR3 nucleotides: TGTGCCAGCAGTTACTCCGGACTAGCGGGCACGAACACCGGGGAGCTGTTTTTT. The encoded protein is CASSYSGLAGTNTGELFF.

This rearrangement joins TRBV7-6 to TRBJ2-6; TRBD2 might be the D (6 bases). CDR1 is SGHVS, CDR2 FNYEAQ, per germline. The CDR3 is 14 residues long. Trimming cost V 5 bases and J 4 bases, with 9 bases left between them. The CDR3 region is CASSGGRGANVLTF. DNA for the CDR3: TGTGCCAGCAGCGGAGGGAGGGGGGCCAACGTCCTGACTTTC.

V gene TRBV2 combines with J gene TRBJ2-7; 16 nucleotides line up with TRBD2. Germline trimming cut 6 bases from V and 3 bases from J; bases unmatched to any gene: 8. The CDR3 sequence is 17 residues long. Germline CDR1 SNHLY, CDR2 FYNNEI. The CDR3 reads CASSLGLAGGPGYEQYF. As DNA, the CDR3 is TGTGCCAGCAGCCTGGGACTAGCGGGAGGGCCGGGCTACGAGCAGTACTTC.

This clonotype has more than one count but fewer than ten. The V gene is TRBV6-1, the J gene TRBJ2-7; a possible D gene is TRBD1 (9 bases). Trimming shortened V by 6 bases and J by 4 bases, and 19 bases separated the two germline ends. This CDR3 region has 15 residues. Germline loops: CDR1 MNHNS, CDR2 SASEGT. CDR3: CASSLAGQGVYEQYF. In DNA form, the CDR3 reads TGTGCCAGCAGCTTAGCGGGACAGGGCGTGTACGAGCAGTACTTC.

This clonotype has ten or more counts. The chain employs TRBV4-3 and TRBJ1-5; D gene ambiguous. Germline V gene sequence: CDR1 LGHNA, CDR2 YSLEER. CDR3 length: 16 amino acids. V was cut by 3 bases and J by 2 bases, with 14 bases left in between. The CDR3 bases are TGCGCCAGCAGCCATAGACACTACCCAGGCAATCAGCCCCAGCATTTT. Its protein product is CASSHRHYPGNQPQHF.

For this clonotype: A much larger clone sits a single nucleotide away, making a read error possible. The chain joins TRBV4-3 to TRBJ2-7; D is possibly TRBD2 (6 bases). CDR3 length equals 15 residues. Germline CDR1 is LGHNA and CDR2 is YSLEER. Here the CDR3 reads CASSPLSSDSYEQHF. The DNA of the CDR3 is TGCGCCAGCAGTCCTCTTTCTAGCGACTCCTACGAGCAGCACTTC.

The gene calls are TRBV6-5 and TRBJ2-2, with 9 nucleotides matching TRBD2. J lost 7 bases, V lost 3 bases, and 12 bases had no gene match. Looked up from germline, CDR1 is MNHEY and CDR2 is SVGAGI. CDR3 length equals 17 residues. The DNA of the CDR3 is TGTGCCAGCAGTTATCGGGGCGGGAGGGCCTCAGGCGGGGAGCTGTTTTTT. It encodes CASSYRGGRASGGELFF.

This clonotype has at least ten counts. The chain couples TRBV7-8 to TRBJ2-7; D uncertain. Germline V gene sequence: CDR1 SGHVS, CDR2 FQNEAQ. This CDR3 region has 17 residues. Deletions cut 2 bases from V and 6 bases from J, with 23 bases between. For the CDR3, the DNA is TGTGCCAGCAGCTTAATCGTTACAGACCCCTCTATCGGCGAGCAGTACTTC. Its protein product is CASSLIVTDPSIGEQYF.

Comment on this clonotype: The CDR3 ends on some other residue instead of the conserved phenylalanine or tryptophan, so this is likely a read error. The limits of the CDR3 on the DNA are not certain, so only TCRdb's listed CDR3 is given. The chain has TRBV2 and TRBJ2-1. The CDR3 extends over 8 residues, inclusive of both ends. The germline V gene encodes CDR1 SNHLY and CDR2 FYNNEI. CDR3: CASSEGYY.

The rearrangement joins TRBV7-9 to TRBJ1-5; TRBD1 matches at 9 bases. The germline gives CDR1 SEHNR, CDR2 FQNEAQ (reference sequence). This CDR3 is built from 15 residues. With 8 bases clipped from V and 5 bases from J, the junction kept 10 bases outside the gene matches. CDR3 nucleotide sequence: TGTGCCAGCTCACCCCGGGACAGGGAGGATCAGCCCCAGCATTTT. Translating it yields CASSPRDREDQPQHF.

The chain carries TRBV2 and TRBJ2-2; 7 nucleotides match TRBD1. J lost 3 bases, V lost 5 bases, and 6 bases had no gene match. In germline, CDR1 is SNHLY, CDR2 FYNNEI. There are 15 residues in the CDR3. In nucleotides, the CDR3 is TGTGCCAGCAGTAATGACAGGGTCGACACCGGGGAGCTGTTTTTT. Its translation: CASSNDRVDTGELFF. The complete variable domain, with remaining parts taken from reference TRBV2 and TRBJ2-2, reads EPEVTQTPSHQVTQMGQEVILRCVPISNHLYFYWYRQILGQKVEFLVSFYNNEISEKSEIFDDQFSVERPDGSNFTLKIRSTKLEDSAMYFCASSNDRVDTGELFFGEGSRLTVL.

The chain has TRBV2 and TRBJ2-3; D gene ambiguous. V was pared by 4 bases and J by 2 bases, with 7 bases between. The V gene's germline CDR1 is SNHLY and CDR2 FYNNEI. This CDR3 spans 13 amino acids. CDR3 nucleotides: TGTGCCAGCAGTGGACCGTACACAGATACGCAGTATTTT. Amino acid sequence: CASSGPYTDTQYF.

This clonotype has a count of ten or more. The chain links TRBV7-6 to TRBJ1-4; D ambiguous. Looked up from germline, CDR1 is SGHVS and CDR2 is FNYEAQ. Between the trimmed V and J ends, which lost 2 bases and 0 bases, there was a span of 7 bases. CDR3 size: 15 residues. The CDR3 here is CASSLYAATNEKLFF. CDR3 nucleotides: TGTGCCAGCAGCTTATATGCCGCAACTAATGAAAAACTGTTTTTT.

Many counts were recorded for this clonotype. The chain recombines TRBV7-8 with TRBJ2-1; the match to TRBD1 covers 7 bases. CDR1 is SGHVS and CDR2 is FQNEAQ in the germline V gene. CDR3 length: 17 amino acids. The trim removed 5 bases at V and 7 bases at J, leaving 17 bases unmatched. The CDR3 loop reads CASSKRNRDRVWNEQFF. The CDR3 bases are TGTGCCAGCAGCAAAAGAAACCGGGACAGAGTGTGGAATGAGCAGTTCTTC.

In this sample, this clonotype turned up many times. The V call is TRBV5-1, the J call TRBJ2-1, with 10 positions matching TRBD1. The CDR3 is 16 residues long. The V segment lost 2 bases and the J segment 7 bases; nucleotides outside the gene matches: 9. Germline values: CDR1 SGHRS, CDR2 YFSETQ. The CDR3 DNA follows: TGCGCCAGCAGCTTCACCGGGACAGGGGAATGGAATGAGCAGTTCTTC. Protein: CASSFTGTGEWNEQFF.